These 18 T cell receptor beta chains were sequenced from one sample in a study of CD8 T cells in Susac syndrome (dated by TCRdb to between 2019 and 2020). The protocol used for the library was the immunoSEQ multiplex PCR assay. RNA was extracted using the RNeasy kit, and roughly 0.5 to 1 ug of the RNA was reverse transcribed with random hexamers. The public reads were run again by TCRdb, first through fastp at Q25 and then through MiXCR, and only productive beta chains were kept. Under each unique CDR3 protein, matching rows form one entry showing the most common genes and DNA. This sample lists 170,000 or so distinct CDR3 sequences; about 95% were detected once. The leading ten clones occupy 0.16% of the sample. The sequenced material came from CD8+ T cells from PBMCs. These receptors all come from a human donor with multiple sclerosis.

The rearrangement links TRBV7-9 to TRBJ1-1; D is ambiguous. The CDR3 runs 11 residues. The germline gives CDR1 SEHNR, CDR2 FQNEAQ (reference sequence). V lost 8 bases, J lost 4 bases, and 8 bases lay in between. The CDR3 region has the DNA TGTGCCAGCCGACTCCCCACTGAAGCTTTCTTT. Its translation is CASRLPTEAFF.

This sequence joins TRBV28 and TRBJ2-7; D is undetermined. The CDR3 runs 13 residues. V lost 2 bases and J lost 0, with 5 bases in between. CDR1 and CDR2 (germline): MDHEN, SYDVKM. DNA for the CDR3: TGTGCCAGCAGTTTAAACCTCTCCTACGAGCAGTACTTC. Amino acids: CASSLNLSYEQYF.

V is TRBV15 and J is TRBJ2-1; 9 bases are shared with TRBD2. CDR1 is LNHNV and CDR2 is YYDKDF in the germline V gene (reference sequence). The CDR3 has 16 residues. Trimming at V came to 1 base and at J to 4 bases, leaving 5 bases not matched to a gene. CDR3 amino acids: CATSRVLAGVYNEQFF. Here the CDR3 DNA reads TGTGCCACCAGCAGAGTATTAGCGGGGGTTTACAATGAGCAGTTCTTC.

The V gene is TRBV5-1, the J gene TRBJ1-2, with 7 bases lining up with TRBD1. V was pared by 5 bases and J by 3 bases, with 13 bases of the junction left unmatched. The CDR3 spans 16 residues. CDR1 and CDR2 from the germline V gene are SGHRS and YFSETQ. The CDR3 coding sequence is TGCGCCAGCAGAGGCCTAACAGGGGTGAAGGACTATGGCTACACCTTC. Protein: CASRGLTGVKDYGYTF.

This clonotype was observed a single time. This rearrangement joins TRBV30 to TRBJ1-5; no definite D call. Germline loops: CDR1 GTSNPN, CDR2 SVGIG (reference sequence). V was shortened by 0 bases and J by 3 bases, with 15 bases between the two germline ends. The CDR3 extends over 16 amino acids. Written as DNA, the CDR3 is TGTGCCTGGAGTGTTTCCGAAGCGGCCCACAATCAGCCCCAGCATTTT. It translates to CAWSVSEAAHNQPQHF.

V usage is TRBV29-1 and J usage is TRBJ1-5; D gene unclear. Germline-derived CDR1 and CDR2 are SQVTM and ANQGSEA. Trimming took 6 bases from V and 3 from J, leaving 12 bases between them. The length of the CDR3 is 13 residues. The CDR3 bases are TGCAGCGTGGTTGCAGGATCCAATCAGCCCCAGCATTTT. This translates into CSVVAGSNQPQHF.

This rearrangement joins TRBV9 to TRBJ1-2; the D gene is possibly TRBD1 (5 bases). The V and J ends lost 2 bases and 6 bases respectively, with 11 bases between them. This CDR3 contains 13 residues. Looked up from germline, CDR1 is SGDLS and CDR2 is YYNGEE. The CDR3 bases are TGTGCCAGCAGCGTTCCAGGGAGGCATGGCTACACCTTC. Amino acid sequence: CASSVPGRHGYTF.

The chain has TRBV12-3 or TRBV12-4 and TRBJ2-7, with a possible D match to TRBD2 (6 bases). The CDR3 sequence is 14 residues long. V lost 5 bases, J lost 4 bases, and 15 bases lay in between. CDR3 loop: CASSQSGTAYEQYF. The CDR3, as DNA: TGTGCCAGCAGTCAATCCGGGACTGCGTACGAGCAGTACTTC.

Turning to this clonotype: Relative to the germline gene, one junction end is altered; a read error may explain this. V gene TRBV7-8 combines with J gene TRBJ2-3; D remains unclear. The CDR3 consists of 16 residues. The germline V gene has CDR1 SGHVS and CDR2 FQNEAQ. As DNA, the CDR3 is TGCGCCAGCAGCCCGACCGCGGTAGGAATTGCGGATACGCAGTATTTT. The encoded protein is CASSPTAVGIADTQYF.

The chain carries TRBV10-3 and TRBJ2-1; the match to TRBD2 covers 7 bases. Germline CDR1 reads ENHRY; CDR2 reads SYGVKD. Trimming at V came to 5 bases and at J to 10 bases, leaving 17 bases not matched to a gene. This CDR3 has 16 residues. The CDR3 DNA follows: TGTGCCATCAGTCTGAGTCCGGTAGCGGGTCCTCTAGAGCAGTTCTTC. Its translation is CAISLSPVAGPLEQFF.

The CDR3 coding sequence is TGTGCCACCTCCTCCTACGAGCAGTACTTC. It translates to CATSSYEQYF. This rearrangement joins TRBV28 to TRBJ2-7, with D hard to call. CDR1 is MDHEN and CDR2 is SYDVKM in the germline V gene. V was shortened by 10 bases and J by 0 bases, with 4 bases between the two germline ends. This CDR3 has 10 residues.

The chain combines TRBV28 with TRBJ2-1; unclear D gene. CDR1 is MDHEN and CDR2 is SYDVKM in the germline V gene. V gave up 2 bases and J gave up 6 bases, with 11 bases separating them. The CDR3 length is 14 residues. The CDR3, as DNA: TGTGCCAGCAGTTTAGCGTCCAGCAGCAATGAGCAGTTCTTC. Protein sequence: CASSLASSSNEQFF.

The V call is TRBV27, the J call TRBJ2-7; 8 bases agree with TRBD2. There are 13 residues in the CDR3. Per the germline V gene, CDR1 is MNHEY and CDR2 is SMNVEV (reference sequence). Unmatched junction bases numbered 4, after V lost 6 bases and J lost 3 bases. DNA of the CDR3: TGTGCCAGCAGAAAACTAGCGGACTACGAGCAGTACTTC. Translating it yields CASRKLADYEQYF.

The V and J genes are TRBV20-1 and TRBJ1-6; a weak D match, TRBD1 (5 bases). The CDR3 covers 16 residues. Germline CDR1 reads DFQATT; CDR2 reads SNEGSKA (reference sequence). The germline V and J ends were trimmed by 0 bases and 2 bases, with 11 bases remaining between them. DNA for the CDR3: TGCAGTGCTAGAGATTTCGGGGGTACCTATAATTCACCCCTCCACTTT. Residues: CSARDFGGTYNSPLHF.

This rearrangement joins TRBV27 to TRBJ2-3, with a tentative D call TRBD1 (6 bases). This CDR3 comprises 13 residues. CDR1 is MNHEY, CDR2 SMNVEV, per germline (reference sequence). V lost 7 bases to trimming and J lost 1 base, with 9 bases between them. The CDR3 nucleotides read TGTGCCAGCACCAGGGGTGGCACAGATACGCAGTATTTT. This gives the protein CASTRGGTDTQYF.

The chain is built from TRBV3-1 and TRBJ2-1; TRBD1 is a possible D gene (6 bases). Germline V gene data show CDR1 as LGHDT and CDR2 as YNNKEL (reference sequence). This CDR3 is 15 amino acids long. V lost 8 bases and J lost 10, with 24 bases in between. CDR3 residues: CASSEGERASGEQFF. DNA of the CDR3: TGTGCCAGCTCCGAGGGGGAGAGGGCATCAGGAGAGCAGTTCTTC.

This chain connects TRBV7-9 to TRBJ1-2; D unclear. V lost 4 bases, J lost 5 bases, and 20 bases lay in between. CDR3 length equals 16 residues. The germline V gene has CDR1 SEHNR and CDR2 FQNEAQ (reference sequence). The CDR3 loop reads CASSSAGLLDEYGYTF. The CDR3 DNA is TGTGCCAGCAGCTCGGCGGGCTTACTCGACGAATATGGCTACACCTTC.

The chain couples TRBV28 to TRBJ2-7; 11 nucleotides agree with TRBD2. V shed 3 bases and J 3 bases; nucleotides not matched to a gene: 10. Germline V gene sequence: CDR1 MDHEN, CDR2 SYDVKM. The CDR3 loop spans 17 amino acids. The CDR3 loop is CASSFLTVAGGNYEQYF. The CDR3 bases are TGTGCCAGCAGTTTTCTGACCGTAGCGGGAGGGAACTACGAGCAGTACTTC.